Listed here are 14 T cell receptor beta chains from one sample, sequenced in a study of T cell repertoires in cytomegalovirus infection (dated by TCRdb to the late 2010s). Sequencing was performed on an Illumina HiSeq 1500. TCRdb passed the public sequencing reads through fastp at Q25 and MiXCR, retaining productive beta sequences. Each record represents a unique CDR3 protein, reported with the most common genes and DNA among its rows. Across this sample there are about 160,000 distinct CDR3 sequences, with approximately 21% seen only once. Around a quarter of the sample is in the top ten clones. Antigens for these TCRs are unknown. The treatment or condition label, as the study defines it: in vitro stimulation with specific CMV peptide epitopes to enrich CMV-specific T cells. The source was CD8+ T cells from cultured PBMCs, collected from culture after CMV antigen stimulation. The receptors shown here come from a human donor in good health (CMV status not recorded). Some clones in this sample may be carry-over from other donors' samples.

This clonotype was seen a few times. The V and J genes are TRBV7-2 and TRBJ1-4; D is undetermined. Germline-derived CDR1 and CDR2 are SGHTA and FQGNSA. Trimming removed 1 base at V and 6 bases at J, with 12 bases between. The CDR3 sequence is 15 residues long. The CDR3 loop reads CASSLESGYHEKLFF. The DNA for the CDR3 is TGTGCCAGCAGCTTAGAGTCGGGCTACCATGAAAAACTGTTTTTT. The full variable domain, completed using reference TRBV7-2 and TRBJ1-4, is GAGVSQSPSNKVTEKGKDVELRCDPISGHTALYWYRQSLGQGLEFLIYFQGNSAPDKSGLPSDRFSAERTGGSVSTLTIQRTQQEDSAVYLCASSLESGYHEKLFFGSGTQLSVL.

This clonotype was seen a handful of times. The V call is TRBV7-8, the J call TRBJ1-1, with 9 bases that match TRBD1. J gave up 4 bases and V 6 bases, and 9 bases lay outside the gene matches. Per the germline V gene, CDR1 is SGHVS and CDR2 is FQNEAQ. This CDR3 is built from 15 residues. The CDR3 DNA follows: TGTGCCAGCAGTTTGACCGGGACAGGGATCACTGAAGCTTTCTTT. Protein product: CASSLTGTGITEAFF.

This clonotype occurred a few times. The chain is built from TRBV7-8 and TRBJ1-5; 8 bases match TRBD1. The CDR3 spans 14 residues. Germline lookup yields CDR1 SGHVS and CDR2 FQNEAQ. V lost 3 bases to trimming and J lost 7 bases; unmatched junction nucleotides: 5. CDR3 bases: TGTGCCAGCAGCTTCTTCCAGGGGGCGCAGCCCCAGCATTTT. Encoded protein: CASSFFQGAQPQHF.

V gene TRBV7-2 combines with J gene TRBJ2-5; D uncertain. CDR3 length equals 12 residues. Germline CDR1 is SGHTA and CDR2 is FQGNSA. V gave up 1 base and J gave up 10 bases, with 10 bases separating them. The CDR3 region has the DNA TGTGCCAGCAGCTTAGTCGTTTGGGACCAGTACTTC. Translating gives CASSLVVWDQYF.

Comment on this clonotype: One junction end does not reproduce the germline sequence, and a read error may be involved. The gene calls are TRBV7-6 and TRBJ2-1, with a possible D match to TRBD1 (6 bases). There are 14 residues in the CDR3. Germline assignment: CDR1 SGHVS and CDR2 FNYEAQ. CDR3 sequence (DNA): TGTGCTAGCAGCCCCACAGGGTACTACAATGAGCAGTTCTTC. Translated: CASSPTGYYNEQFF.

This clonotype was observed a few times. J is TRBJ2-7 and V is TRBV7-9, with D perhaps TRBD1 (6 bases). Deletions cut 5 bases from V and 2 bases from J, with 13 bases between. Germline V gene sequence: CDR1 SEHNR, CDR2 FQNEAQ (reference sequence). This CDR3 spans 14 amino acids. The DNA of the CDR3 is TGTGCCAGCAGCACCCCACAGGGAACCTACGAGCAGTACTTC. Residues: CASSTPQGTYEQYF.

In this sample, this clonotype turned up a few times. The CDR3 here is CASSGTGLFNYGYTF. The CDR3 DNA reads as TGTGCCAGCAGCGGGACAGGGTTGTTCAACTATGGCTACACCTTC. The V call is TRBV5-6, the J call TRBJ1-2; 9 bases are a match to TRBD1. This CDR3 has 15 residues. With V trimmed by 4 bases and J by 2 bases, 6 bases remained unmatched. CDR1 SGHDT and CDR2 YYEEEE come from the germline V gene. The variable domain in full, with the rest retrieved from reference TRBV5-6 and TRBJ1-2, is DAGVTQSPTHLIKTRGQQVTLRCSPKSGHDTVSWYQQALGQGPQFIFQYYEEEERQRGNFPDRFSGHQFPNYSSELNVNALLLGDSALYLCASSGTGLFNYGYTFGSGTRLTVV.

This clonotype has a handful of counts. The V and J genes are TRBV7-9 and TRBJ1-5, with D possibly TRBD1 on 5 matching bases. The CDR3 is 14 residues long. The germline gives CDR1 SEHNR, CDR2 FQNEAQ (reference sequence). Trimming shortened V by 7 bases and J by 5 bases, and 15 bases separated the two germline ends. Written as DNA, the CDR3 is TGTGCCAGCACCCATGGAGGGGTAGATCAGCCCCAGCATTTT. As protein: CASTHGGVDQPQHF.

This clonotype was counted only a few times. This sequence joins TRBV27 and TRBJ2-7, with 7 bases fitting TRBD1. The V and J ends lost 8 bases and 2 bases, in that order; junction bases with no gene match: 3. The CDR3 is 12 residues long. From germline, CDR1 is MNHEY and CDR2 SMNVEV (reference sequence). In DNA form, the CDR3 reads TGTGCCAGCTTGGACAGGACCTACGAGCAGTACTTC. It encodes CASLDRTYEQYF.

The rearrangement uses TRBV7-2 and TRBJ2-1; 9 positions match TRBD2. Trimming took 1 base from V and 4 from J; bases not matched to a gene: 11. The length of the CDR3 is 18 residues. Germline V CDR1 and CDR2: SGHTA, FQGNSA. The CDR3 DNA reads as TGTGCCAGCAGCTTAGGGGCCGGGGCGGGAGGGCCTTACAATGAGCAGTTCTTC. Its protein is CASSLGAGAGGPYNEQFF.

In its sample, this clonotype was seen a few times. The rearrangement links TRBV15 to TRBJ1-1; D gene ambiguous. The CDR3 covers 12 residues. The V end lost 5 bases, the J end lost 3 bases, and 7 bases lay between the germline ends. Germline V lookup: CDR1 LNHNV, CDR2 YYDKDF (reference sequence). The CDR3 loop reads CATSVPDTEAFF. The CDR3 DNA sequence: TGTGCCACCAGCGTACCGGACACTGAAGCTTTCTTT.

The CDR3 reads CSVSARVLGANVLTF. For the CDR3, the DNA is TGCAGCGTCTCGGCCAGGGTACTTGGGGCCAACGTCCTGACTTTC. This chain uses TRBV29-1 with TRBJ2-6; maybe TRBD1 (5 bases). V lost 6 bases to trimming and J lost 3 bases, with 15 bases between them. This CDR3 is built from 15 residues. The germline V gene encodes CDR1 SQVTM and CDR2 ANQGSEA.

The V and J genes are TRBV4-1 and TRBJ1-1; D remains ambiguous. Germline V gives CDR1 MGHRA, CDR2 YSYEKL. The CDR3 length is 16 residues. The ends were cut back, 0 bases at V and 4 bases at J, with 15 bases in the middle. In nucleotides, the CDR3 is TGCGCCAGCAGCCAAGATGGTGGTACCGCGAGCACTGAAGCTTTCTTT. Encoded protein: CASSQDGGTASTEAFF.

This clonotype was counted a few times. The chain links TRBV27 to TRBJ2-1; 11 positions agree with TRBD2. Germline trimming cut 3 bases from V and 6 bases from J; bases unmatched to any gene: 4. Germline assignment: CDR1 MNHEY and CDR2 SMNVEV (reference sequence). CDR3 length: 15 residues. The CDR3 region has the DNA TGTGCCAGCAGTTTCTCTAGCGGGGGGAGCAATGAGCAGTTCTTC. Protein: CASSFSSGGSNEQFF.